This T cell receptor beta chain was observed in a study of T cells in localized non-small cell lung cancer. Germline trimming cut 10 bases from V and 4 bases from J; bases unmatched to any gene: 7. The germline CDR1 and CDR2 sequences are SEHNR and FQNEAQ (reference sequence). This CDR3 is built from 14 residues. Here immunoSEQ multiplex PCR was the method, and the copy in TCRdb shows in-frame clones only, minus some. The sample gives 19,000 or so clones, roughly 87% of which show up once; 25% to 30% is in the top ten. In the case of this clone: The antigen is unknown.

Points from the study as a whole: Heterogeneity stays possible, as sequencing covered only one tumor region. There was higher T cell clonality in uninvolved adjacent lung than in tumor, and it was highest there. A median around 57 of the top 100 tumor clones appeared in adjacent lung.

This clonotype originated in a male donor at least 60 years old with stage II lung adenocarcinoma. Sequences were derived from peripheral blood mononuclear cells, sampled before any cancer treatment. V usage is TRBV7-9 and J usage is TRBJ2-2, with TRBD1 matching over 9 bases. This CDR3 is CAISTGGSTGELFF. As DNA, the CDR3 is TGTGCCATAAGCACAGGGGGCAGCACCGGGGAGCTGTTTTTT.